This entry is about one T cell receptor (beta chain). These data are taken from a study of blood T cell repertoires in COVID-19. Overall study: Nucleic acid was either cDNA or gDNA, and it came from T cells, B-cell-depleted T cells, or PBMCs.

There are 13 residues in the CDR3. CDR1 MDHEN and CDR2 SYDVKM come from the germline V gene. Trimming took 1 base from V and 8 from J, leaving 11 bases between them. Authors' processing steps: How many nucleated cells were present was estimated from reference gene primer amplification. Data came from immunoSEQ multiplex PCR; TCRdb stores just in-frame clones and leaves some out. From that table come the V and J calls and clone size; the DNA was used to work out D and trimming. The sample consists of around 130,000 clones, 80% to 85% of them appearing once. Sequenced material: peripheral blood. The clonotype comes from a human donor in a cohort sampled during active COVID-19. The genes are TRBV28 and TRBJ1-2, with D perhaps TRBD1 (5 bases). CDR3 sequence: CASSLFQGTGYTF. As DNA, the CDR3 is TGTGCCAGCAGTTTATTTCAGGGAACGGGCTACACCTTC.